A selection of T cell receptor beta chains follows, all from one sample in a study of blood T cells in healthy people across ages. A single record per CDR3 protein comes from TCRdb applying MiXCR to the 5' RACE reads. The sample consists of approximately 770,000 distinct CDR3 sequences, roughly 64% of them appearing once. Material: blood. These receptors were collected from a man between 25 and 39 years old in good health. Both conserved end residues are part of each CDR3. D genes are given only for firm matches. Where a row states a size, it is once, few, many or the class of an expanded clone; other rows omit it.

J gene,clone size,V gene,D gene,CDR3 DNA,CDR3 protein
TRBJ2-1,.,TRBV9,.,TGTGCCAGCGGGGGTGGGGGCCCTCGTGAGCAGTTCTTC,CASGGGGPREQFF
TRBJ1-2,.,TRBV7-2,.,TGTGCCAGCAGCCGAGGCCCCTATGGCTACACCTTC,CASSRGPYGYTF
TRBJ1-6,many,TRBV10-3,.,TGTGCCATCAGTTCACTTCCTGTCCAGAGCTCCTATAATTCACCCCTCCACTTT,CAISSLPVQSSYNSPLHF
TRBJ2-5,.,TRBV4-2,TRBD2,TGTGCCAGCAGCCAAGAGAGCGGGGGGCACTCCTACAATGAGCAGTACTTC,CASSQESGGHSYNEQYF
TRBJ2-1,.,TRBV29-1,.,TGCAGCGTTGATGGCTCCAATGAGCAGTTCTTC,CSVDGSNEQFF
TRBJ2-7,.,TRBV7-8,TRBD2,TGTGCCAGCAGCTCCGGACTAGCGGAAAGCTCCTACGAGCAGTACTTC,CASSSGLAESSYEQYF
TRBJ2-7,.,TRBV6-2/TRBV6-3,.,TGTGCCAGCAGTGACGTGGCTATTTACGAGCAGTACTTC,CASSDVAIYEQYF
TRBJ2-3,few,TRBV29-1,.,.,CSVLMFFGDTQYF
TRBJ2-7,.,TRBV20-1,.,TGCAGTGCTAGGGCCCGGGACTCCGCCTACGAGCAGTACTTC,CSARARDSAYEQYF
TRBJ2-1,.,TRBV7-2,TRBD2,TGTGCCAGCAGCTTAGATGGTAGCGGGGGGGGTAATGAGCAGTTCTTC,CASSLDGSGGGNEQFF
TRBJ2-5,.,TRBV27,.,TGTGCCAGCAGTTTGGGGTACTCGTACCAAGAGACCCAGTACTTC,CASSLGYSYQETQYF
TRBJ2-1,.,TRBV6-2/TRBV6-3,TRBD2,TGTGCCAGCGGGACGGGACTACTAACAGAGCAGTTCTTC,CASGTGLLTEQFF
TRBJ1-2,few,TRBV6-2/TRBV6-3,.,TGTGCCAGCAGTTACGAACAGACCCTCTATGGCTACACCTTC,CASSYEQTLYGYTF
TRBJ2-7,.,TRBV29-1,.,TGCAGCATTAACGTATCCAATGAGCAGTACTTC,CSINVSNEQYF
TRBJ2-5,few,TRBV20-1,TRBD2,TGCAGTGCGAAACCCGTAGCGGGAGGACAAGAGACCCAGTACTTC,CSAKPVAGGQETQYF
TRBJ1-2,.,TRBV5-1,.,TGCGCCAGCAGCGTGGCCGACGGGGATGGCTACACCTTC,CASSVADGDGYTF
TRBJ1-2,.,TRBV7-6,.,TGTGCCAGCAGCTTGACGGTTGATAACTATGGCTACACCTTC,CASSLTVDNYGYTF
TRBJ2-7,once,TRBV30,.,TGTGCCTGGAGTGTACAGCACGACGAGCAGTACTTC,CAWSVQHDEQYF
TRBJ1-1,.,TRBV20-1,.,TGCAGTAAGGGAAACAGGCCGGATACTGAAGCTTTCTTT,CSKGNRPDTEAFF
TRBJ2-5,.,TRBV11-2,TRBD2,TGTGCCAATAGCGGGGGGGATGGAGAGACCCAGTACTTC,CANSGGDGETQYF
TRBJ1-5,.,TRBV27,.,TGTGCCACAAAACAGGATATCAATCAGCCCCAGCATTTT,CATKQDINQPQHF
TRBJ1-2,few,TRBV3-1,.,TGTGCCAGCAGCCAAGAGGGGTCGGCAGGAGGCCGTGGCTACACCTTC,CASSQEGSAGGRGYTF
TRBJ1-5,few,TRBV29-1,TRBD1,TGCAGCGTTGTGACAGGGGCCGATCAGCCCCAGCATTTT,CSVVTGADQPQHF
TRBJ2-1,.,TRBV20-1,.,TGCAGTGCTCCCGGATGGGGGAACAATGAGCAGTTCTTC,CSAPGWGNNEQFF
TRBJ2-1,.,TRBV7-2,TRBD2,TGTGCCAGCAGCTTAGCCGGGGGGGTCTATGAGCAGTTCTTC,CASSLAGGVYEQFF
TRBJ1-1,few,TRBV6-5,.,TGTGCCAGCAGTTACTCATACGGAGGGGACACTGAAGCTTTCTTT,CASSYSYGGDTEAFF
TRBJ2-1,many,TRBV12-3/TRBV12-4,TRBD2,TGTGCCAGCAGTTTAAGAGCGGGGGGGCTTAATGAGCAGTTCTTC,CASSLRAGGLNEQFF
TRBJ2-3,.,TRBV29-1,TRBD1,TGCAGCGTTACCGGGACAGGGTGGGGGGCCACAGATACGCAGTATTTT,CSVTGTGWGATDTQYF
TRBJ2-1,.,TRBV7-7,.,TGTGCTAGCAGCTTACGTCCGGACAGTTACAATGAGCAGTTCTTC,CASSLRPDSYNEQFF
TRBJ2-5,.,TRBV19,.,TGTGCCAGTAGTGTACAGGGAAAGCAGTACTTC,CASSVQGKQYF
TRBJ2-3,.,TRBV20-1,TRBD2,TGCAGTGCTTTTCCCGGGACTAGCGGGGGGGCGACAGATACGCAGTATTTT,CSAFPGTSGGATDTQYF
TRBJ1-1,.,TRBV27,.,TGTGCCAGCAGTCTGACGGGGATCGACACTGAAGCTTTCTTT,CASSLTGIDTEAFF
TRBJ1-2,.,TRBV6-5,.,TGTGCCAGCAGTTACTCGAGCTATGGGAGTAGGAAAGATGGCTACACCTTC,CASSYSSYGSRKDGYTF
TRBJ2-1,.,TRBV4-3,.,TGCGCCAGCAGCCAAGACAGCCTACAAAGCTCCTACAATGAGCAGTTCTTC,CASSQDSLQSSYNEQFF
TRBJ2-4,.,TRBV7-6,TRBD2,TGTGCCAGCAGCCTAGGGACTAGCGGGAGGGCGGCCAAAAACATTCAGTACTTC,CASSLGTSGRAAKNIQYF
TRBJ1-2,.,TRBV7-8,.,TGTGCCAGCAGTGATACGGGCTCCTATGGCTACACCTTC,CASSDTGSYGYTF
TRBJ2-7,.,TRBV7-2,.,TGTGCCAGCAGTTCTACGACACTCTCCTACGAGCAGTACTTC,CASSSTTLSYEQYF
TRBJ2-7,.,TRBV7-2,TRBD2,TGTGCCAGCAGCGCTATACTAGCGGGGGTATACAATGAGCAGTACTTC,CASSAILAGVYNEQYF
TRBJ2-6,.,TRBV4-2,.,TGTGCCAGCAGCCAAAGAAAGGGGGAACGTTACTCTGGGGCCAACGTCCTGACTTTC,CASSQRKGERYSGANVLTF